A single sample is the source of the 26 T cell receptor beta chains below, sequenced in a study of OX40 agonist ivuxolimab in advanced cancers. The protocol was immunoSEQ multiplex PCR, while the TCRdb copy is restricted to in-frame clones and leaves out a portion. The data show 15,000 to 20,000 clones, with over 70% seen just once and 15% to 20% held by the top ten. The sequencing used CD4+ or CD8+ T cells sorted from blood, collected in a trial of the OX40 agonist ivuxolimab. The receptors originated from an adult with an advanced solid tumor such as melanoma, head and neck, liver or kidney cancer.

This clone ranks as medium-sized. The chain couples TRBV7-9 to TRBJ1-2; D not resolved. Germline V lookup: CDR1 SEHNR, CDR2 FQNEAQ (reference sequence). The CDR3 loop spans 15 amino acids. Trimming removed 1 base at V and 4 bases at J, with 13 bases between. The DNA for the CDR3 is TGTGCCAGCAGCTTAGAAGTAGATATCATCTATGGCTACACCTTC. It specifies CASSLEVDIIYGYTF.

CDR3: CSVGKTGEQYF. In nucleotides, the CDR3 is TGCAGCGTTGGAAAAACAGGAGAGCAGTACTTC. This chain uses TRBV29-1 with TRBJ2-5; TRBD1 is a possible D gene (5 bases). The CDR3 loop spans 11 amino acids. The ends were cut back, 4 bases at V and 11 bases at J, with 14 bases in the middle. CDR1 and CDR2 from the germline V gene are SQVTM and ANQGSEA.

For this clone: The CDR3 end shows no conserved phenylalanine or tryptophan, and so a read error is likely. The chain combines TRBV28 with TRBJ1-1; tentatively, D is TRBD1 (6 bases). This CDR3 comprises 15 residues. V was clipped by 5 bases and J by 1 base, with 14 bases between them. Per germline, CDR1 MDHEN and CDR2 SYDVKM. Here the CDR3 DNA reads TGTGCCAGCAGTCCAATACAGGGTCAGAACACTGAAGCTTTCCTT. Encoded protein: CASSPIQGQNTEAFL.

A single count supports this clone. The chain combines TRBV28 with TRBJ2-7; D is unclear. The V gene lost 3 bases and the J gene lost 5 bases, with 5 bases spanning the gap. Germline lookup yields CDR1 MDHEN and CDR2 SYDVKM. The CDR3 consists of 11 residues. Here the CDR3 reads CASSFVDEQYF. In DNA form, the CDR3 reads TGTGCCAGCAGTTTTGTCGACGAGCAGTACTTC. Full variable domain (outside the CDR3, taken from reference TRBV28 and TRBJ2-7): DVKVTQSSRYLVKRTGEKVFLECVQDMDHENMFWYRQDPGLGLRLIYFSYDVKMKEKGDIPEGYSVSREKKERFSLILESASTNQTSMYLCASSFVDEQYFGPGTRLTVT.

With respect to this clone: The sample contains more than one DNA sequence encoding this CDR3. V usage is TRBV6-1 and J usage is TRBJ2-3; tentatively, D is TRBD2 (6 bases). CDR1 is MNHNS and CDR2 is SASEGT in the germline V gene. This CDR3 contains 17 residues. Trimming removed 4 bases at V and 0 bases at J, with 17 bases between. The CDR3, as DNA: TGTGCCAGCAGTGCCTCGGGAGCGGGTTCTAGCACAGATACGCAGTATTTT. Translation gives CASSASGAGSSTDTQYF.

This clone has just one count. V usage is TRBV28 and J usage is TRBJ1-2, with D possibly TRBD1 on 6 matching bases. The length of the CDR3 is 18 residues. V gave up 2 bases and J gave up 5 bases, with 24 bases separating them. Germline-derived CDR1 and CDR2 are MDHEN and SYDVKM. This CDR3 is CASSLDVEGEVKLYGYTF. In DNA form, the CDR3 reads TGTGCCAGCAGTTTAGACGTGGAGGGGGAGGTTAAACTATATGGCTACACCTTC.

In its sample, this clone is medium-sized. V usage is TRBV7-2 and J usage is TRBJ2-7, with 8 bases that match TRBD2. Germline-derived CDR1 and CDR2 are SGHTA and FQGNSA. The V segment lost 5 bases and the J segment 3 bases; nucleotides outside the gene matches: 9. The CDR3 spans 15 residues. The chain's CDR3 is CASSPRGGEFYEQYF. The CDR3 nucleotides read TGTGCCAGCAGCCCTCGGGGGGGGGAGTTCTACGAGCAGTACTTC.

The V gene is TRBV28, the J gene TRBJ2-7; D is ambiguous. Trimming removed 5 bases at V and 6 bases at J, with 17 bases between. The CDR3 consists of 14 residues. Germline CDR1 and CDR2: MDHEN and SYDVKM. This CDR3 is CASSARTATAEQYF. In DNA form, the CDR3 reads TGTGCCAGCAGTGCCCGGACGGCGACGGCCGAGCAGTACTTC.

CDR3 in amino acids: CASTPGESYEQYF. In nucleotides, the CDR3 is TGTGCCAGCACCCCCGGGGAATCCTACGAGCAGTACTTC. The chain links TRBV28 to TRBJ2-7, with D possibly TRBD2 on 5 matching bases. This CDR3 region has 13 residues. CDR1 MDHEN and CDR2 SYDVKM come from the germline V gene. V dropped 7 bases and J dropped 1 base, with 11 bases sitting between them.

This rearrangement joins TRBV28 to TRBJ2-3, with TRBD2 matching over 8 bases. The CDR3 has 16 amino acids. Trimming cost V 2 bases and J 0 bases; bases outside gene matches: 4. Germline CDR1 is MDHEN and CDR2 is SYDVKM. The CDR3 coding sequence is TGTGCCAGCAGTTTACCCGGGAGGGTAAGCACAGATACGCAGTATTTT. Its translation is CASSLPGRVSTDTQYF.

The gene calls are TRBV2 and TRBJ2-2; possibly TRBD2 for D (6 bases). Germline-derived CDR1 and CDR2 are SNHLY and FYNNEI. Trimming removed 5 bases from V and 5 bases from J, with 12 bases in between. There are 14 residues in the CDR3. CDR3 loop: CASSSGDRTGELFF. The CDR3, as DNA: TGTGCCAGCAGTTCGGGGGACCGGACCGGGGAGCTGTTTTTT.

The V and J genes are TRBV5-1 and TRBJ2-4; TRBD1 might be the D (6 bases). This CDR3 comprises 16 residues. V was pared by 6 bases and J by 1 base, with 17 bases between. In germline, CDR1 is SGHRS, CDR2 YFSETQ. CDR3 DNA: TGCGCCAGCACCCTTCAGGGGTTGGGGGCCAAAAACATTCAGTACTTC. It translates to CASTLQGLGAKNIQYF.

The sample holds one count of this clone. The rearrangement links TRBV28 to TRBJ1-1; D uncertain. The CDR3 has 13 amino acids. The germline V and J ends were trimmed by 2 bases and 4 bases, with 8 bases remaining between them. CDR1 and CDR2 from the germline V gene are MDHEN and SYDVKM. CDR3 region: CASSLGSRTEAFF. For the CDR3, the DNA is TGTGCCAGCAGTTTAGGCTCGCGCACTGAAGCTTTCTTT.

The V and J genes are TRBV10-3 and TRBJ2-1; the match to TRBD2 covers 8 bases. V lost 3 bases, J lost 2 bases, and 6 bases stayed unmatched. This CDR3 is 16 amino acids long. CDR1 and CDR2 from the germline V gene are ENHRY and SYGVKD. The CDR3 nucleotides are TGTGCCATCAGTGACCCAGCGGGAGTGGCCTACAATGAGCAGTTCTTC. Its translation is CAISDPAGVAYNEQFF.

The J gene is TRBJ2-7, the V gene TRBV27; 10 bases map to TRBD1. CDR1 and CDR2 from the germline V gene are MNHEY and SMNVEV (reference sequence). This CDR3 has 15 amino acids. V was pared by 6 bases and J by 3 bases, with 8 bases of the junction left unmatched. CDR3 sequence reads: CASSSKGTGVYEQYF. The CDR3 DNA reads TGTGCCAGCAGCTCGAAGGGGACAGGGGTCTACGAGCAGTACTTC.

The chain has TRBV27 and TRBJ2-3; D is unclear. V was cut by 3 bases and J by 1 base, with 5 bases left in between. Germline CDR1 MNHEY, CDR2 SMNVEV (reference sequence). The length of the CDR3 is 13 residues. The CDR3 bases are TGTGCCAGCAGTTTCCGAGGCACAGATACGCAGTATTTT. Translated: CASSFRGTDTQYF.

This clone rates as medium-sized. CDR3 sequence reads: CASSLHGTGDYNEQFF. CDR3 nucleotide sequence: TGCGCCAGCAGCTTACATGGGACGGGGGACTACAATGAGCAGTTCTTC. This sequence joins TRBV5-1 and TRBJ2-1; TRBD2 might be the D (6 bases). Germline loops: CDR1 SGHRS, CDR2 YFSETQ. The length of the CDR3 is 16 residues. The V end lost 2 bases, the J end lost 3 bases, and 15 bases lay between the germline ends.

CDR3 sequence: CASSPLADVDNEQFF. The CDR3 DNA follows: TGTGCCAGCTCACCTCTAGCGGACGTGGACAATGAGCAGTTCTTC. The chain has TRBV18 and TRBJ2-1, with 7 bases that match TRBD2. The CDR3 sequence is 15 residues long. The V gene's germline CDR1 is KGHSH and CDR2 LQKENI. After removal of 3 bases from V and 5 bases from J, the junction contained 7 bases not matched to a gene.

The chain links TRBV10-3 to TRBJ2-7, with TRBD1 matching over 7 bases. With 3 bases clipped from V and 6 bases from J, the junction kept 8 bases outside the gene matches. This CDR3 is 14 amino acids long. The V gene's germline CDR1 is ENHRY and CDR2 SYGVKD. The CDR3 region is CAISDWDSQGEQYF. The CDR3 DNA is TGTGCCATCAGTGACTGGGACAGCCAGGGCGAGCAGTACTTC.

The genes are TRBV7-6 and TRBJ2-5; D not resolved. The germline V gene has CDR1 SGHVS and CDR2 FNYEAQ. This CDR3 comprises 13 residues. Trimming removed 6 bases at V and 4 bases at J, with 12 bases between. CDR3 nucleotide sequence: TGTGCCAGCAGTAATCGTGCGTCAGAGACCCAGTACTTC. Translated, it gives CASSNRASETQYF.

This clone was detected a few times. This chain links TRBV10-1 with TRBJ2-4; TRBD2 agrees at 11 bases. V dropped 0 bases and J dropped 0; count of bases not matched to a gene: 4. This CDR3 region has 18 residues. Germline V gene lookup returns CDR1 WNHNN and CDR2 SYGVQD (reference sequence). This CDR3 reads CASSESSGRELAKNIQYF. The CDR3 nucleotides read TGCGCCAGCAGTGAGTCTAGCGGGAGGGAATTAGCCAAAAACATTCAGTACTTC.

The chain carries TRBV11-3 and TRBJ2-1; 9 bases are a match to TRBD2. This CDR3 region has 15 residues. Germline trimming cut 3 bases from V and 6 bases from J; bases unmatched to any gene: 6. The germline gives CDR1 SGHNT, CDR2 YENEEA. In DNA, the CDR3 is TGTGCCAGCAGCTTGAGGGCGGGAGGGAGCAATGAGCAGTTCTTC. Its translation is CASSLRAGGSNEQFF.

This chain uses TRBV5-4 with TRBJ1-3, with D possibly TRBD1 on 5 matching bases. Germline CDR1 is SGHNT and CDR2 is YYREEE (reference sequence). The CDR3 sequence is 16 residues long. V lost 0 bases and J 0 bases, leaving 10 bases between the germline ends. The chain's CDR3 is CASSLAGDHSGNTIYF. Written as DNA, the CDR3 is TGTGCCAGCAGCTTGGCTGGGGACCACTCTGGAAACACCATATATTTT.

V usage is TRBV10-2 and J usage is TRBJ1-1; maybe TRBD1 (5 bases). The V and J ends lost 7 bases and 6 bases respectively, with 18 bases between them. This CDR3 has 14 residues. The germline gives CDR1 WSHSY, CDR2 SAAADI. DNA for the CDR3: TGCGCCAGCACCGAAGAAGGGGTAGTCCCTGAAGCTTTCTTT. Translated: CASTEEGVVPEAFF.

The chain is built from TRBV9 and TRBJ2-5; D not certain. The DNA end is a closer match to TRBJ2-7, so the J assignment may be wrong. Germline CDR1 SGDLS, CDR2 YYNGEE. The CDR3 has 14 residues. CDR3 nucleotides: TGTGCCAGCAGCGTCTCGACGTACGATAGCGAGCAGTACTTC. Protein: CASSVSTYDSEQYF.

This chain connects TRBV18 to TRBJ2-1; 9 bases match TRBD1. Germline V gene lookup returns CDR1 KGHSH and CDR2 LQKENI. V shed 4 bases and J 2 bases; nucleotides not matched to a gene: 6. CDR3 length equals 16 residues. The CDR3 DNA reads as TGTGCCAGCTCACACCGGGACAGGGTGGCCTACAATGAGCAGTTCTTC. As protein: CASSHRDRVAYNEQFF.